One sample yielded the 10 T cell receptor beta chains listed below, sequenced in a study of T cells in Graves' hyperthyroidism and ophthalmopathy. The TCR beta CDR3 regions underwent amplification using RNA transcripts as the source. First-round RT-PCR targeting the TCR CDR3 was performed with the HTBI primer set. TCRdb re-called the multiplex PCR reads with MiXCR, one entry per CDR3 protein. The sample lists nearly 600,000 distinct CDR3 sequences; about 15% were seen once. Sample: blood. Receptor source: a woman under 40 with Graves' hyperthyroidism that later progressed to Graves' ophthalmopathy.

The table lists this clonotype with many counts. The chain carries TRBV2 and TRBJ2-2; D call uncertain. The CDR3 consists of 15 residues. The V gene lost 4 bases and the J gene lost 7 bases, with 16 bases spanning the gap. Germline CDR1 is SNHLY and CDR2 is FYNNEI. This CDR3 reads CASSVGPPKSGELFF. CDR3 DNA: TGTGCCAGCAGTGTGGGTCCTCCGAAAAGCGGGGAGCTGTTTTTT.

This clonotype has a count of ten or more. The V and J genes are TRBV6-1 and TRBJ1-6; D might be TRBD1 (6 bases). The V end lost 2 bases, the J end lost 3 bases, and 11 bases lay between the germline ends. The CDR3 totals 16 residues. CDR1 MNHNS and CDR2 SASEGT come from the germline V gene. Written as DNA, the CDR3 is TGTGCCAGCAGTGAACTCTGGACAGTCTATAATTCACCCCTCCACTTT. As protein: CASSELWTVYNSPLHF.

As for this clonotype: A much larger clone differs by one base, so this may be a read error. The chain recombines TRBV20-1 with TRBJ2-7; TRBD1 aligns across 9 bases. This CDR3 is built from 13 residues. V was clipped by 8 bases and J by 2 bases; unmatched bases: 7. Germline V lookup: CDR1 DFQATT, CDR2 SNEGSKA (reference sequence). The CDR3 region is CSTTRTGAYEQYF. DNA of the CDR3: TGCAGTACAACCAGGACAGGGGCCTACGAGCAGTACTTC.

Ten or more counts support this clonotype. V gene TRBV7-9 combines with J gene TRBJ2-5; 7 bases agree with TRBD1. J gave up 13 bases and V 5 bases, and 7 bases lay outside the gene matches. Germline CDR1 SEHNR, CDR2 FQNEAQ (reference sequence). This CDR3 is 11 amino acids long. The CDR3 coding sequence is TGTGCCAGCAGCCAGGGGACAGACCGGTACTTC. This sequence encodes CASSQGTDRYF.

This clonotype was observed many times. This chain connects TRBV7-8 to TRBJ2-1; 10 bases fit TRBD1. This CDR3 is built from 16 residues. J lost 7 bases, V lost 5 bases, and 11 bases had no gene match. Germline V gene lookup returns CDR1 SGHVS and CDR2 FQNEAQ. DNA of the CDR3: TGTGCCAGCAGCGCGATCCGGGACAGGGGTATGAATGAGCAGTTCTTC. Protein sequence: CASSAIRDRGMNEQFF.

The genes are TRBV7-6 and TRBJ1-5, with 7 bases that match TRBD1. This CDR3 spans 15 amino acids. Trimming at V came to 3 bases and at J to 4 bases, leaving 6 bases not matched to a gene. Germline V lookup: CDR1 SGHVS, CDR2 FNYEAQ. CDR3 region: CASSLEMGQNQPQHF. As DNA, the CDR3 is TGTGCCAGCAGCTTGGAAATGGGACAGAATCAGCCCCAGCATTTT.

The chain carries TRBV14 and TRBJ2-7; 11 bases match TRBD2. The V and J ends lost 6 bases and 4 bases, in that order; junction bases with no gene match: 2. Looked up from germline, CDR1 is SGHDN and CDR2 is FVKESK. There are 13 residues in the CDR3. CDR3 sequence: CASRSSGRYEQYF. The CDR3 DNA reads TGTGCCAGCAGGTCTAGCGGGAGGTACGAGCAGTACTTC.

The V call is TRBV7-9, the J call TRBJ1-5, with D possibly matching TRBD1 (5 bases). CDR3 length equals 16 residues. V was shortened by 3 bases and J by 3 bases, with 15 bases between the two germline ends. Germline-derived CDR1 and CDR2 are SEHNR and FQNEAQ (reference sequence). The CDR3 sequence: CASSLGTGGYNQPQHF. Written as DNA, the CDR3 is TGTGCCAGCAGCTTGGGGACCGGAGGCTACAATCAGCCCCAGCATTTT.

This clonotype was detected many times. V and J are TRBV28 and TRBJ2-5, with TRBD2 identical over 9 bases. Germline CDR1 is MDHEN and CDR2 is SYDVKM. The trim removed 6 bases at V and 5 bases at J, leaving 7 bases unmatched. The CDR3 is 14 residues long. CDR3: CASSPSGDWETQYF. The CDR3 DNA follows: TGTGCCAGCAGCCCTAGCGGGGATTGGGAGACCCAGTACTTC.

This clonotype occurred a few times. This could be a read error, since a much larger clone is one nucleotide away. The gene calls are TRBV24-1 and TRBJ1-1; D is ambiguous. The CDR3 runs to 14 residues. The ends were cut back, 9 bases at V and 1 base at J, with 14 bases in the middle. Germline V gene lookup returns CDR1 KGHDR and CDR2 SFDVKD. The CDR3 spells CATGARERNTEAFF. CDR3 DNA: TGTGCCACCGGTGCGAGGGAAAGGAACACTGAAGCTTTCTTT.